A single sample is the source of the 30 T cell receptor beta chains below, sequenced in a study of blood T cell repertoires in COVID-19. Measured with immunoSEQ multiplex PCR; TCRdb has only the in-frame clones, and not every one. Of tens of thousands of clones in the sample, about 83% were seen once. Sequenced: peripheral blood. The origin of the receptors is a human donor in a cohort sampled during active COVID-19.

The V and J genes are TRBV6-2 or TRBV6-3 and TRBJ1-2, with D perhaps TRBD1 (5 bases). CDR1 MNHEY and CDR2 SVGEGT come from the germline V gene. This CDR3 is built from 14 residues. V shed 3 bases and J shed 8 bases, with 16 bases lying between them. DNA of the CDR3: TGTGCCAGCAGTTATTCCGGGGGAAACAGGGGCTACACCTTC. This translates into CASSYSGGNRGYTF.

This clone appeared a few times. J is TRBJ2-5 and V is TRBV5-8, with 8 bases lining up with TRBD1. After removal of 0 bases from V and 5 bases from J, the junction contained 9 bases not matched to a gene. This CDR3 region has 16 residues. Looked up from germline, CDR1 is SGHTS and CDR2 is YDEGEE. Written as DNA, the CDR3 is TGTGCCAGCAGCTTGGGAACAGGGGGAATAGGGGAGACCCAGTACTTC. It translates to CASSLGTGGIGETQYF.

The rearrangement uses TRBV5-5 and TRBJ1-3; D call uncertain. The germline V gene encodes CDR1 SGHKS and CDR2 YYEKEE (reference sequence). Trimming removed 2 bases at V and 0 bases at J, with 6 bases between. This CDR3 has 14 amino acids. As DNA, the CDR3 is TGTGCCAGCAGCTTTTACGGCTCTGGAAACACCATATATTTT. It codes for CASSFYGSGNTIYF.

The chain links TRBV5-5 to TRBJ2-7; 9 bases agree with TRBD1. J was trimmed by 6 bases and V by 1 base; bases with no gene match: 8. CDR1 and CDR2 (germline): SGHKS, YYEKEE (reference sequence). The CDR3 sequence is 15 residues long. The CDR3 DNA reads TGTGCCAGCAGCTTGTTGAACAGGGGGCTTGGCGAGCAGTACTTC. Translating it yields CASSLLNRGLGEQYF.

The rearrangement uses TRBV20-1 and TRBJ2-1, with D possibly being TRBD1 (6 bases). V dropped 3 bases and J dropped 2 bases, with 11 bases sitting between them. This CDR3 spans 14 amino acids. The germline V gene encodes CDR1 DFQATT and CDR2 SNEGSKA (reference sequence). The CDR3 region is CSASRTATYNEQFF. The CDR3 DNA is TGCAGTGCTAGTAGGACAGCGACCTACAATGAGCAGTTCTTC.

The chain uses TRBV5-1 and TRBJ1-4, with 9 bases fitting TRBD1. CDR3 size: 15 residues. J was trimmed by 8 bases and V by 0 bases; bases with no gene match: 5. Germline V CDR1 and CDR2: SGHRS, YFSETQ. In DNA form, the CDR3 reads TGCGCCAGCAGCTTGGCTACGGGACAGGGAGAAAAACTGTTTTTT. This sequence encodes CASSLATGQGEKLFF.

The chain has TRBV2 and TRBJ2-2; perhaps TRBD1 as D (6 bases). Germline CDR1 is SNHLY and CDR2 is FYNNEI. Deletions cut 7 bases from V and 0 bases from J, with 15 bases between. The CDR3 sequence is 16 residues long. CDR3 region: CASTEQGPANTGELFF. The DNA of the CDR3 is TGTGCCAGCACCGAACAGGGCCCCGCGAACACCGGGGAGCTGTTTTTT.

The CDR3 here is CASSIFPGNQPQHF. CDR3 bases: TGTGCCAGTAGTATCTTTCCGGGAAATCAGCCCCAGCATTTT. This chain joins TRBV19 and TRBJ1-5; D is ambiguous. This CDR3 comprises 14 residues. Trimming removed 3 bases from V and 4 bases from J, with 10 bases in between. Germline CDR1 is LNHDA and CDR2 is SQIVND (reference sequence).

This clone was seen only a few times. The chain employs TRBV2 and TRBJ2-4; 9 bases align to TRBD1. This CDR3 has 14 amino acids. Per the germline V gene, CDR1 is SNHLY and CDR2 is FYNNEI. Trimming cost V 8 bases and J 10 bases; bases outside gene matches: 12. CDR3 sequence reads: CASLPGQGVPIQYF. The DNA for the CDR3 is TGTGCCAGCCTCCCGGGACAGGGAGTGCCTATTCAGTACTTC.

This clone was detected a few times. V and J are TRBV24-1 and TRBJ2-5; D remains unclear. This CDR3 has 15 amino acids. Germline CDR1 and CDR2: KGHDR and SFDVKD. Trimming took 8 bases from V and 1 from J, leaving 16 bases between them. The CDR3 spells CATTLRPRFQETQYF. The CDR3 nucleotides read TGTGCCACCACGCTCCGCCCGAGATTCCAAGAGACCCAGTACTTC.

The DNA of the CDR3 is TGTGCCAGCAGCCGGACAGCGACTATCTACGAGCAGTACTTC. Translating it yields CASSRTATIYEQYF. This chain joins TRBV6-5 and TRBJ2-7, with D tentatively TRBD1 (6 bases). The CDR3 length is 14 residues. The ends were cut back, 6 bases at V and 3 bases at J, with 15 bases in the middle. In germline, CDR1 is MNHEY, CDR2 SVGAGI.

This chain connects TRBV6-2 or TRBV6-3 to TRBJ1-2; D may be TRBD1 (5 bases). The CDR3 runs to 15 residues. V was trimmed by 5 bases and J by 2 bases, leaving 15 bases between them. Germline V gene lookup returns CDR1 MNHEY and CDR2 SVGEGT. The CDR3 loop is CASSNMPRGNYGYTF. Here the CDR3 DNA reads TGTGCCAGCAGTAACATGCCAAGGGGAAACTATGGCTACACCTTC.

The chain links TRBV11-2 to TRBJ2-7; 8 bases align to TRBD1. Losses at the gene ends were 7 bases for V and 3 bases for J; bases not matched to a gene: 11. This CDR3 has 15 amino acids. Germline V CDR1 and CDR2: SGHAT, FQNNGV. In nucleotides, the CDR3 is TGTGCCAGCACCCGTTTAGGACAGGGACACTACGAGCAGTACTTC. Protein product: CASTRLGQGHYEQYF.

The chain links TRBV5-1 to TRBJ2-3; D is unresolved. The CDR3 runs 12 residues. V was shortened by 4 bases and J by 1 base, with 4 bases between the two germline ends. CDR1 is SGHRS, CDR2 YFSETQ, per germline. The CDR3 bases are TGCGCCAGCAGCATCGGCACAGATACGCAGTATTTT. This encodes CASSIGTDTQYF. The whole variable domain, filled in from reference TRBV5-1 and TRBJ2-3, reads KAGVTQTPRYLIKTRGQQVTLSCSPISGHRSVSWYQQTPGQGLQFLFEYFSETQRNKGNFPGRFSGRQFSNSRSEMNVSTLELGDSALYLCASSIGTDTQYFGPGTRLTVL.

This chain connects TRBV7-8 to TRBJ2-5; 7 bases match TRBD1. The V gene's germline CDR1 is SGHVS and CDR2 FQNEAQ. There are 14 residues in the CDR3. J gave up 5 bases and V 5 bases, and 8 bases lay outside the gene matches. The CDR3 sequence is CASSLTGMSETQYF. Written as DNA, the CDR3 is TGTGCCAGCAGCCTGACAGGGATGTCGGAGACCCAGTACTTC. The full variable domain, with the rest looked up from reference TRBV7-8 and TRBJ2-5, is GAGVSQSPRYKVAKRGQDVALRCDPISGHVSLFWYQQALGQGPEFLTYFQNEAQLDKSGLPSDRFFAERPEGSVSTLKIQRTQQEDSAVYLCASSLTGMSETQYFGPGTRLLVL.

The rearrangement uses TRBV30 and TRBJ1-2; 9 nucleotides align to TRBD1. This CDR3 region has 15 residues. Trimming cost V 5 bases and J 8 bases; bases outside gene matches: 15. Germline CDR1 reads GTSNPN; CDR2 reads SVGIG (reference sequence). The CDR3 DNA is TGTGCCTGGCAAACACCGGGACAGGGCCGTTGGGGCTACACCTTC. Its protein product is CAWQTPGQGRWGYTF.

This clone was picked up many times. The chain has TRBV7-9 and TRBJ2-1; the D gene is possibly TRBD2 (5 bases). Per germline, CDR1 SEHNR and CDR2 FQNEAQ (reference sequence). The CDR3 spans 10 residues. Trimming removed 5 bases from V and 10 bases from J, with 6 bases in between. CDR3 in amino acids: CASSGGEQFF. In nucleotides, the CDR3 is TGTGCCAGCAGCGGCGGGGAGCAGTTCTTC.

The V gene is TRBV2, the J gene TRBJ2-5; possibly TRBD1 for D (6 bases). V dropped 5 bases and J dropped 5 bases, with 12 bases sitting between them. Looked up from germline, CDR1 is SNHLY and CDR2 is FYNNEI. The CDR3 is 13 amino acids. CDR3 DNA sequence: TGTGCCAGCAGTAGACAGGTTGGGGAGACCCAGTACTTC. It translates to CASSRQVGETQYF.

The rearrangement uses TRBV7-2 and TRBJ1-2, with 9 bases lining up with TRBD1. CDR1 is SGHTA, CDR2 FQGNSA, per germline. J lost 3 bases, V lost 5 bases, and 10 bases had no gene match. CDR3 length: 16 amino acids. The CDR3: CASSVGDRVRHYGYTF. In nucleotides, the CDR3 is TGTGCCAGCAGCGTAGGGGACAGGGTGAGGCACTATGGCTACACCTTC. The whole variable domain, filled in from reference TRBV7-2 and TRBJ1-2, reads GAGVSQSPSNKVTEKGKDVELRCDPISGHTALYWYRQSLGQGLEFLIYFQGNSAPDKSGLPSDRFSAERTGGSVSTLTIQRTQQEDSAVYLCASSVGDRVRHYGYTFGSGTRLTVV.

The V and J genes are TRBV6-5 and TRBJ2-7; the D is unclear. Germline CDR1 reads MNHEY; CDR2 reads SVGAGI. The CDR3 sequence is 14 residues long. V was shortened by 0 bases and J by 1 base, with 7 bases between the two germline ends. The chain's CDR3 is CASSYSYSSYEQYF. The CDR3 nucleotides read TGTGCCAGCAGTTACTCATACTCTTCCTACGAGCAGTACTTC.

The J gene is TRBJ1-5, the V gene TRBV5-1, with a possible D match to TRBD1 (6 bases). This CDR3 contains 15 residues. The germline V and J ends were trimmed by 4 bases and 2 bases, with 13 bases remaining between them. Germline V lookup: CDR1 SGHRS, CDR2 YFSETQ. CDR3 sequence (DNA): TGCGCCAGCAGCGCAGGGGTTGGTGGCAATCAGCCCCAGCATTTT. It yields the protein CASSAGVGGNQPQHF. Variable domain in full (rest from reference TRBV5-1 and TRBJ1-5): KAGVTQTPRYLIKTRGQQVTLSCSPISGHRSVSWYQQTPGQGLQFLFEYFSETQRNKGNFPGRFSGRQFSNSRSEMNVSTLELGDSALYLCASSAGVGGNQPQHFGDGTRLSIL.

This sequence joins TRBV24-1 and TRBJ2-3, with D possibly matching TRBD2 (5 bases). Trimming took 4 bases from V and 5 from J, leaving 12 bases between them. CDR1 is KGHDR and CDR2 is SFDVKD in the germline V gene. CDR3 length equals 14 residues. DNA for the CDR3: TGTGCCACCAGTGACCGGGGTGGGTTAGATACGCAGTATTTT. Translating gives CATSDRGGLDTQYF.

As DNA, the CDR3 is TGTGCCTGGAGGGGGAATAGCGGATTGGGGACCCAGTACTTC. Translating it yields CAWRGNSGLGTQYF. The genes are TRBV30 and TRBJ2-5; D is possibly TRBD2 (6 bases). Germline CDR1 and CDR2: GTSNPN and SVGIG (reference sequence). This CDR3 is 14 amino acids long. V lost 3 bases and J lost 7, with 18 bases in between.

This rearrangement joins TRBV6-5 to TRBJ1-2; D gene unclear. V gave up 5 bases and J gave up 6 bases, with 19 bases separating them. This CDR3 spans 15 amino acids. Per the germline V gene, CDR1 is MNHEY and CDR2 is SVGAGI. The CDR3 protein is CASSKILVEGHGYTF. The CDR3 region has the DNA TGTGCCAGCAGTAAGATTTTGGTGGAGGGCCATGGCTACACCTTC.

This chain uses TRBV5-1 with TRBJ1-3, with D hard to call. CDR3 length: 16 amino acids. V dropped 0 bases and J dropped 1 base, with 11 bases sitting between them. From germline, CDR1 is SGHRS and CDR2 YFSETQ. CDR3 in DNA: TGCGCCAGCAGCTTGGTGGCGGGCAATTCTGGAAACACCATATATTTT. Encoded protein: CASSLVAGNSGNTIYF.

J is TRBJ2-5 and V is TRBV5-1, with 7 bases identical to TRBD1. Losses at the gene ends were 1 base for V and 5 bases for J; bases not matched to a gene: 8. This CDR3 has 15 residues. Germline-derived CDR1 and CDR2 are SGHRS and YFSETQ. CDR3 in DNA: TGCGCCAGCAGCTTGAACCGGGACAGTTCGGAGACCCAGTACTTC. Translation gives CASSLNRDSSETQYF.

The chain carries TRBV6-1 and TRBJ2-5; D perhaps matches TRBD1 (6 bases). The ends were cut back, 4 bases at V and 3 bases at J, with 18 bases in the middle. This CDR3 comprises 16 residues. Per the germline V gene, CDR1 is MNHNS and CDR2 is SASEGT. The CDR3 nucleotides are TGTGCCAGCAGTGTGGGCAACAGGGCTCGTGAAGAGACCCAGTACTTC. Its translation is CASSVGNRAREETQYF.

This CDR3 reads CASSQDPGTGNTF. CDR3 DNA: TGTGCCAGCAGCCAAGATCCCGGGACAGGGAACACCTTC. The V gene is TRBV3-1 (or the pseudogene TRBV3-2), the J gene TRBJ1-2, with 9 positions matching TRBD1. J was trimmed by 12 bases and V by 0 bases; bases with no gene match: 5. This CDR3 contains 13 residues. The germline CDR1 and CDR2 sequences are LGHDT and YNNKEL (reference sequence).

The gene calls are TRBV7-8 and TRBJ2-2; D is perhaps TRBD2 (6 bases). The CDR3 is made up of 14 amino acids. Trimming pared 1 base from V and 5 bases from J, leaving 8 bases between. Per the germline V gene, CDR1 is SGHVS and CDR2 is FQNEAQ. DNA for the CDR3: TGTGCCAGCAGCTTAGGGACTATGACCGGGGAGCTGTTTTTT. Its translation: CASSLGTMTGELFF.

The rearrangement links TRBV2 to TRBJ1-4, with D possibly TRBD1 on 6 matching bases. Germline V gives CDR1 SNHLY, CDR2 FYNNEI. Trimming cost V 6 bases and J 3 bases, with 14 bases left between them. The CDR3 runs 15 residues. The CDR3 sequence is CASSPMGAANEKLFF. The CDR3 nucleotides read TGTGCCAGCAGCCCCATGGGGGCGGCTAATGAAAAACTGTTTTTT.